These T cell receptor beta chains were read from a single sample in a study of blood T cell repertoires in COVID-19. Using immunoSEQ multiplex PCR, the repertoire was profiled, and TCRdb retains in-frame clones only, with some absent. The sample has about 150,000 clones, approximately 85% seen once; the top ten hold 8%. The sequencing input was peripheral blood. The origin of the receptors is a woman in her sixties or seventies with COVID-19, enrolled during active disease. Both conserved end residues are part of each CDR3. A D gene is named only where the DNA matches it firmly.

>16|TRBJ2-1|TRBD1|TRBV24-1
CATSDAGTDPYNEQFF
>15|TRBJ2-3|TRBD2|TRBV18
CASSPIAGDTDTQYF
>14|TRBJ2-3|TRBD1|TRBV5-1
CASSLGQSPDTQYF
>17|TRBJ2-1|TRBD2|TRBV4-1
CASSQDGSSGGRNEQFF
>12|TRBJ2-7|NA|TRBV2
CASRGRSYEQYF
>16|TRBJ2-5|TRBD2|TRBV9
CASSVLAGNGWETQYF
>14|TRBJ1-5|NA|TRBV10-2
CASSESQGFQPQHF
>14|TRBJ2-5|TRBD1|TRBV2
CASSLRQGQETQYF
>18|TRBJ2-3|TRBD2|TRBV18
CASSAGLAGRASTDTQYF
>14|TRBJ2-2|TRBD1|TRBV10-3
CAIRGQGNTGELFF
>14|TRBJ2-7|NA|TRBV9
CASSVVGTAGEQYF
>15|TRBJ2-2|NA|TRBV7-3
CASSLYQGNTGELFF
>17|TRBJ2-1|NA|TRBV4-2
CASSQPVRTETYNEQFF
>14|TRBJ1-2|TRBD1|TRBV6-5
CASSFRQGLYGYTF
>16|TRBJ1-2|NA|TRBV18
CASSSDLRDKGYGYTF
>13|TRBJ1-3|NA|TRBV2
CASSVRREDTIYF
>17|TRBJ2-1|TRBD2|TRBV2
CAINLGASGGVYNEQFF
>15|TRBJ1-2|NA|TRBV10-3
CAISEPRGYDYGYTF
>16|TRBJ2-1|TRBD1|TRBV11-3
CASSQGQGTRYNEQFF
>17|TRBJ2-3|TRBD2|TRBV7-8
CASSMPIAGGSTDTQYF
>16|TRBJ1-5|NA|TRBV12-2
CASRLGGEYSNQPQHF
>14|TRBJ1-4|NA|TRBV27
CASSSGETNEKLFF
>16|TRBJ2-3|NA|TRBV2
CASRTGQGPAGGTQYF
>17|TRBJ1-2|TRBD1|TRBV2
CASSDGLTGAGIYGYTF
>15|TRBJ2-7|TRBD1|TRBV5-1
CASSLAQDRVYEQYF
>13|TRBJ2-2|NA|TRBV29-1
CSVEETNTGELFF